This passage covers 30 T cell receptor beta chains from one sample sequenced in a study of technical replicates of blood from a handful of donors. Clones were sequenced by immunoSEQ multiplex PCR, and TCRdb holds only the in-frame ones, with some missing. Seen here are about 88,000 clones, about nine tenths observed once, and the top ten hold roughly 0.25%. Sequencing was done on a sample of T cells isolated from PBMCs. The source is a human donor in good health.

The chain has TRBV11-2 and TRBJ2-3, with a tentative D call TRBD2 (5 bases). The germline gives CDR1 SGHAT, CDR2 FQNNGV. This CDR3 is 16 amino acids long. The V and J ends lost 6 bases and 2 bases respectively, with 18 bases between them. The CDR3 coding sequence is TGTGCCAGCAGACGAGAGGACTGGCCGAACACAGATACGCAGTATTTT. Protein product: CASRREDWPNTDTQYF.

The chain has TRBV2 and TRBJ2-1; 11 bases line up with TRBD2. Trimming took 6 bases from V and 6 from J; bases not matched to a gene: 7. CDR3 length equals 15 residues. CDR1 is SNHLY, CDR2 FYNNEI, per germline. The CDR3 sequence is CASRTRLAGRNEQFF. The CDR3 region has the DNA TGTGCCAGCAGAACGAGACTAGCGGGACGCAATGAGCAGTTCTTC.

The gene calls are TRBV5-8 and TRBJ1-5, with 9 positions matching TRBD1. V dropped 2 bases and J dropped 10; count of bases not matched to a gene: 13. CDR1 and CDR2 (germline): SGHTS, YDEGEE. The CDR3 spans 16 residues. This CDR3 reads CASSFETGGSVFPQHF. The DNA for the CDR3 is TGTGCCAGCAGCTTCGAGACAGGGGGTTCGGTTTTCCCCCAGCATTTT.

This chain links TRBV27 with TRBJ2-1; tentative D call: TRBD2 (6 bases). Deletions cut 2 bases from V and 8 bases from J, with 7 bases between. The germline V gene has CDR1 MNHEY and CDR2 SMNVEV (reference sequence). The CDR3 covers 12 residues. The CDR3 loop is CASSLTGDEQFF. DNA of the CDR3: TGTGCCAGCAGTTTAACGGGGGATGAGCAGTTCTTC.

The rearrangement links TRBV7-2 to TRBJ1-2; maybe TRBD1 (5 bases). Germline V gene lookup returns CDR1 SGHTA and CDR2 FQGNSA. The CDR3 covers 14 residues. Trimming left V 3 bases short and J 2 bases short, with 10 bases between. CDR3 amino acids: CASSFNTGNYGYTF. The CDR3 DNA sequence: TGTGCCAGCAGCTTCAATACAGGAAACTATGGCTACACCTTC.

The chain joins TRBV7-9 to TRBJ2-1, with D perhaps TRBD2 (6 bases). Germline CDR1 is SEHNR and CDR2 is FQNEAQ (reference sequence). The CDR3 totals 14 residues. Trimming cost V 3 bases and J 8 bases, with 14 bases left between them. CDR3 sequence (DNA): TGTGCCAGCAGCTTCGCAGGGAGGATGGATGAGCAGTTCTTC. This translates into CASSFAGRMDEQFF.

The CDR3 DNA reads TGTGCCAGCAGTGTTGAGGAAAACTATGGCTACACCTTC. This sequence encodes CASSVEENYGYTF. The V call is TRBV2, the J call TRBJ1-2; no reliable D call. There are 13 residues in the CDR3. Trimming stripped 4 bases from V and 2 bases from J, with 8 bases between. Germline V lookup: CDR1 SNHLY, CDR2 FYNNEI.

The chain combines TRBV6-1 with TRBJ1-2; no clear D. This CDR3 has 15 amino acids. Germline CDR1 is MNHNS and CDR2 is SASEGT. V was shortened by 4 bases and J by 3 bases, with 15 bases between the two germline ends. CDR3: CASSAKTGSHYGYTF. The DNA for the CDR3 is TGTGCCAGCAGTGCTAAGACGGGTTCCCACTATGGCTACACCTTC.

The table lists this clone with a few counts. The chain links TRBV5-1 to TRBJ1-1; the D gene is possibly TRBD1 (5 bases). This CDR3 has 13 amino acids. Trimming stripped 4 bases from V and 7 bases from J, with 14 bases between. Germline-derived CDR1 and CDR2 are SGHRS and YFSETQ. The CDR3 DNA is TGCGCCAGCAGCAAGGATCAGGGTAGTGAAGCTTTCTTT. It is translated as CASSKDQGSEAFF.

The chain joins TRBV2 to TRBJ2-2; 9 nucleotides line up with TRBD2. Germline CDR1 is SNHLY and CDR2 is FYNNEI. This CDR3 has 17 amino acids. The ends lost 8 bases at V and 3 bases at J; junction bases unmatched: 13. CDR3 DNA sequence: TGTGCCAGCTCCGGGCTAGCGGGATCGGAGGACACCGGGGAGCTGTTTTTT. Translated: CASSGLAGSEDTGELFF.

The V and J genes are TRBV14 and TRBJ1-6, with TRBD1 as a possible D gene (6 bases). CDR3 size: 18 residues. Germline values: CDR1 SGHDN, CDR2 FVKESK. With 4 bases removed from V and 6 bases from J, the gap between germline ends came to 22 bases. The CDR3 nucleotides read TGTGCCAGCAGCCCGAGAGAGTTTTTAGGGACACTTAATTCACCCCTCCACTTT. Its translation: CASSPREFLGTLNSPLHF.

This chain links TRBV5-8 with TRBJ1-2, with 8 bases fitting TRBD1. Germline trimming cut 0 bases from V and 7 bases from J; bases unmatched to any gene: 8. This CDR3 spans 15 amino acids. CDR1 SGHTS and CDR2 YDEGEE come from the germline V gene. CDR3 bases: TGTGCCAGCAGCTTGGGGCAGGGGGCGAAGGGTGGCTACACCTTC. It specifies CASSLGQGAKGGYTF.

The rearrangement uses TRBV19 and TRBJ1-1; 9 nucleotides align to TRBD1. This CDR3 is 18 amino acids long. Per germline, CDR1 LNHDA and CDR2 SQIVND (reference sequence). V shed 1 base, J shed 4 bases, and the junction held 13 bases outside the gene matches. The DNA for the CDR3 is TGTGCCAGTAGTATAGGCACCGGGACAGGGAGGTTTGTCACTGAAGCTTTCTTT. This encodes CASSIGTGTGRFVTEAFF.

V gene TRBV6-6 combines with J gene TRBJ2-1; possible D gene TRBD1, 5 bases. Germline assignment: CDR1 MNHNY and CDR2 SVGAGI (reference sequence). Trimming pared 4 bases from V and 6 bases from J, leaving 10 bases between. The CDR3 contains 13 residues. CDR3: CASSSADSNEQFF. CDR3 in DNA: TGTGCCAGCAGTTCCGCCGACAGCAATGAGCAGTTCTTC.

CDR3: CASSIDLGAGPMVTQYF. CDR3 nucleotide sequence: TGTGCCAGTAGTATAGATCTGGGGGCGGGCCCCATGGTCACGCAGTATTTT. The rearrangement joins TRBV19 to TRBJ2-3; the D gene is possibly TRBD1 (6 bases). Germline CDR1 LNHDA, CDR2 SQIVND (reference sequence). Trimming stripped 0 bases from V and 9 bases from J, with 22 bases between. The CDR3 is made up of 17 amino acids.

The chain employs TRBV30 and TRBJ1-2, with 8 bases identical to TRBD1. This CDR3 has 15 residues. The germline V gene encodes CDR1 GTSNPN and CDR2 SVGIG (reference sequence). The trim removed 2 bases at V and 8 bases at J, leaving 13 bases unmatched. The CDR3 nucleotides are TGTGCCTGGAGTTTCGTCTGGACAGGGTCGGAAGGCTACACCTTC. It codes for CAWSFVWTGSEGYTF.

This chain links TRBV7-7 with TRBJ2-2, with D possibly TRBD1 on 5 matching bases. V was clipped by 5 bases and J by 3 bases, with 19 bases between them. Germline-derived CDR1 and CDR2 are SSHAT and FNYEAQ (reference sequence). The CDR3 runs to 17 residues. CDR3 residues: CASSVTDDRDYTGELFF. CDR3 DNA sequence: TGTGCCAGCAGCGTTACCGACGACAGAGACTACACCGGGGAGCTGTTTTTT.

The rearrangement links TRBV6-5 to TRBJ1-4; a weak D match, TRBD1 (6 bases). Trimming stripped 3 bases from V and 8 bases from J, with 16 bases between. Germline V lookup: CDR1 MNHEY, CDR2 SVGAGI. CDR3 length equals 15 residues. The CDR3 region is CASSYGGQRGEKLFF. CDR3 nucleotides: TGTGCCAGCAGTTATGGCGGACAGAGAGGAGAAAAACTGTTTTTT.

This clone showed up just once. CDR3 bases: TGTGCCAGCAGCGAGAGACTAGCGGGACCTTACGAGCAGTACTTC. It codes for CASSERLAGPYEQYF. This sequence joins TRBV6-1 and TRBJ2-7; 11 nucleotides align to TRBD2. The V and J ends lost 6 bases and 4 bases, in that order; junction bases with no gene match: 8. The CDR3 is 15 residues long. Germline V CDR1 and CDR2: MNHNS, SASEGT.

Here the CDR3 reads CASSPTRATNEKLFF. CDR3 nucleotide sequence: TGTGCCAGCAGCCCAACCAGGGCAACTAATGAAAAACTGTTTTTT. This chain links TRBV11-2 with TRBJ1-4; a possible D gene is TRBD1 (5 bases). The CDR3 extends over 15 amino acids. The V gene lost 5 bases and the J gene lost 0 bases, with 10 bases spanning the gap. The germline gives CDR1 SGHAT, CDR2 FQNNGV.

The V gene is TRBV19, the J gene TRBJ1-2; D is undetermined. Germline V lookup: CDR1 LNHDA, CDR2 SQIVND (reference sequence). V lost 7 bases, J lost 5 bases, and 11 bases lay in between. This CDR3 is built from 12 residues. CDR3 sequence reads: CASTAGIYGYTF. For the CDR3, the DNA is TGTGCCAGTACAGCGGGGATTTATGGCTACACCTTC.

The CDR3, as DNA: TGCGCCAGCAGCCAAGTACTAGCGGGAGCGGGAGAGACCCAGTACTTC. Its protein is CASSQVLAGAGETQYF. V is TRBV4-1 and J is TRBJ2-5; 11 bases agree with TRBD2. CDR3 size: 16 residues. V trimming: 1 base; J trimming: 4 bases; junction bases outside the gene matches: 5. CDR1 and CDR2 from the germline V gene are MGHRA and YSYEKL.

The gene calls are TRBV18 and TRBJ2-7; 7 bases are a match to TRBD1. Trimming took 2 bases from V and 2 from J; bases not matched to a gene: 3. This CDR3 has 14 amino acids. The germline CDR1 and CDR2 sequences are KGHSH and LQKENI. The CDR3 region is CASSPSTGTYEQYF. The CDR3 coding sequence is TGTGCCAGCTCACCATCGACAGGGACCTACGAGCAGTACTTC.

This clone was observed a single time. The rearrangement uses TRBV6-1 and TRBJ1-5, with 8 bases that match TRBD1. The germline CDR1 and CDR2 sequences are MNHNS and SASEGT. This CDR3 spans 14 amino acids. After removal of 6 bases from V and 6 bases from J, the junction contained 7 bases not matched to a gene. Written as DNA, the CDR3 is TGTGCCAGCAGCATCTCAGGGGGCGTTCAGCCCCAGCATTTT. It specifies CASSISGGVQPQHF.

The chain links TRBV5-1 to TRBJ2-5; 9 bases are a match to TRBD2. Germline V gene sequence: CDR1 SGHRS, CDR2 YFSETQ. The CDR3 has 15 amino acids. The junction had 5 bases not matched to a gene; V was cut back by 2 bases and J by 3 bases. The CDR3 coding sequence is TGCGCCAGCAGCTTAAGACTAGCGGACGAAGAGACCCAGTACTTC. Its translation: CASSLRLADEETQYF. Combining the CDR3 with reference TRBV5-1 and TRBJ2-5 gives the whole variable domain KAGVTQTPRYLIKTRGQQVTLSCSPISGHRSVSWYQQTPGQGLQFLFEYFSETQRNKGNFPGRFSGRQFSNSRSEMNVSTLELGDSALYLCASSLRLADEETQYFGPGTRLLVL.

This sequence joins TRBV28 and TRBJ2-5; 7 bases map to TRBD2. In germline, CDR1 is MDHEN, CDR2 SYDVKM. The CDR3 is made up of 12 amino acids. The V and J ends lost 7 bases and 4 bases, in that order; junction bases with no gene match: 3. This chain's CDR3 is CASMGGSETQYF. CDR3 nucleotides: TGTGCCAGCATGGGGGGGTCAGAGACCCAGTACTTC.

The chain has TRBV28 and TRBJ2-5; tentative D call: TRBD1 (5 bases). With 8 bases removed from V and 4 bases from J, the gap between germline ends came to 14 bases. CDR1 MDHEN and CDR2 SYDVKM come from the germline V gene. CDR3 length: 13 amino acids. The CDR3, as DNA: TGTGCCAGCCTAGGGGAAGGGGTAGAGACCCAGTACTTC. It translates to CASLGEGVETQYF.

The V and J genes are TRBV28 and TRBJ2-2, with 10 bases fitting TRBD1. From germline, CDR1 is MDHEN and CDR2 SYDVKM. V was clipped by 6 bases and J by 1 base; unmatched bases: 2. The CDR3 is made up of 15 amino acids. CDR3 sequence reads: CASRRDRGNTGELFF. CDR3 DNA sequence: TGTGCCAGCAGGAGGGACAGGGGGAACACCGGGGAGCTGTTTTTT.

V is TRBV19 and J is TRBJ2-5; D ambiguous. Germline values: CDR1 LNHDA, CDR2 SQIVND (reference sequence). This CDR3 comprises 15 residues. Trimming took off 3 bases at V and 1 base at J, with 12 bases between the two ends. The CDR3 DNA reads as TGTGCCAGTAGTATTGGAAGAGGAATCCAAGAGACCCAGTACTTC. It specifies CASSIGRGIQETQYF. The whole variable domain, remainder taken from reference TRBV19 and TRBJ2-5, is DGGITQSPKYLFRKEGQNVTLSCEQNLNHDAMYWYRQDPGQGLRLIYYSQIVNDFQKGDIAEGYSVSREKKESFPLTVTSAQKNPTAFYLCASSIGRGIQETQYFGPGTRLLVL.

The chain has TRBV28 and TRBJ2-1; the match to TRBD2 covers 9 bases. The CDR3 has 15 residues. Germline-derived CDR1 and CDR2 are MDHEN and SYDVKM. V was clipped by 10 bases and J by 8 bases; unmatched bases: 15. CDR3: CATARGAGGPDEQFF. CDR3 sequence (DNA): TGTGCCACCGCCAGGGGCGCGGGAGGGCCGGATGAGCAGTTCTTC.